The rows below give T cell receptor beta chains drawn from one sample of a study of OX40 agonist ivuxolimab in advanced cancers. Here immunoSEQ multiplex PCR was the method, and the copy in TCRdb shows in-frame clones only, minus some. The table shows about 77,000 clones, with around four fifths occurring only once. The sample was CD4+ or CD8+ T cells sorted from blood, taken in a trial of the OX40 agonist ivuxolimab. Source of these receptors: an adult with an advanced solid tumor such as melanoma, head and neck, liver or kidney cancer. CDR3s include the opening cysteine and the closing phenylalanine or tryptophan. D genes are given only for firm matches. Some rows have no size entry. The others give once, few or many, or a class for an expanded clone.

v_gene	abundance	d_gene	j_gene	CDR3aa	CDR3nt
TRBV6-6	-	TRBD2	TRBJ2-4	CASSKKREVAKNIQYF	TGTGCCAGCAGTAAGAAGCGGGAGGTAGCCAAAAACATTCAGTACTTC
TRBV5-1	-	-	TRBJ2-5	CASSLGRGQETQYF	TGCGCCAGCAGCTTAGGCAGGGGCCAAGAGACCCAGTACTTC
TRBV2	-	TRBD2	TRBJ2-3	CASSRGGGTSSTDTQYF	TGTGCCAGCTCCCGGGGGGGCGGGACCTCTAGCACAGATACGCAGTATTTT
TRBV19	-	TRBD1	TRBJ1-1	CASSIRGTANTEAFF	TGTGCCAGTAGTATAAGGGGGACAGCGAACACTGAAGCTTTCTTT
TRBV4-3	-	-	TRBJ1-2	CASSQEAQGDNYGYTF	TGCGCCAGCAGCCAAGAGGCACAGGGAGATAACTATGGCTACACCTTC
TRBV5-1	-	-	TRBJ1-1	CASSLAGLGDTEAFF	TGCGCCAGCAGCTTGGCCGGGCTCGGGGACACTGAAGCTTTCTTT
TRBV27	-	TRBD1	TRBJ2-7	CASSRPDRGLHEQYF	TGTGCCAGCAGTCGCCCTGACAGGGGGTTGCACGAGCAGTACTTC
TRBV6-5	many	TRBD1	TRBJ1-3	CASSYSRTGDGNTIYF	TGTGCCAGCAGTTACTCTAGGACAGGGGACGGAAACACCATATATTTT
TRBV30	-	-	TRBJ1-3	CAWSPLGVGNTIYF	TGTGCCTGGAGTCCCTTGGGGGTAGGAAACACCATATATTTT
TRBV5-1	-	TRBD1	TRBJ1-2	CASMSARDSNYGYTF	TGCGCCAGCATGAGCGCCCGGGACAGTAACTATGGCTACACCTTC
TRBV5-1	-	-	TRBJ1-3	CASSLSVPVSGNTIYF	TGCGCCAGCAGCTTGTCAGTGCCTGTCTCTGGAAACACCATATATTTT
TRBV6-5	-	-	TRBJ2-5	CASSYLAGQETQYF	TGTGCCAGCAGTTACCTGGCAGGCCAAGAGACCCAGTACTTC
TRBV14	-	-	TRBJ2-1	CASSPWWGPSGVNEQFF	TGTGCCAGCAGCCCTTGGTGGGGGCCTAGCGGAGTCAATGAGCAGTTCTTC
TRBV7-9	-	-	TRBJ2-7	CASSLATGTFEQYF	TGTGCCAGCAGCTTAGCGACTGGAACGTTCGAGCAGTACTTC
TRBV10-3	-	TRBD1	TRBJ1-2	CAINIGGQGNDGYTF	TGTGCCATCAATATTGGGGGACAGGGGAATGATGGCTACACCTTC
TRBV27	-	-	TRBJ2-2	CASSFWGTSVGGELFF	TGTGCCAGCAGTTTTTGGGGCACGTCAGTTGGCGGGGAGCTGTTTTTT
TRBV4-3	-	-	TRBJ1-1	CASSQGRRNTEAFF	TGCGCCAGCAGCCAAGGGCGGAGGAACACTGAAGCTTTCTTT
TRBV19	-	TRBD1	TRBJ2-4	CASTPGQVGIQYF	TGTGCCAGTACACCTGGACAGGTCGGCATTCAGTACTTC
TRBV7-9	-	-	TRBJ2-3	CASSFSTDTQYF	TGTGCCAGCAGCTTTAGCACAGATACGCAGTATTTT
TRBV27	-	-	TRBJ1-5	CASRGFSNQPQHF	TGTGCCAGCAGGGGGTTTTCTAATCAGCCCCAGCATTTT
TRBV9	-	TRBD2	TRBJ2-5	CASSEGLAGGQETQYF	TGTGCCAGCAGCGAGGGACTAGCGGGGGGACAAGAGACCCAGTACTTC
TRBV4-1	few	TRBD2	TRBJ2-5	CASSQTRLAGGGETQYF	TGCGCCAGCAGCCAGACCCGACTAGCGGGGGGTGGAGAGACCCAGTACTTC
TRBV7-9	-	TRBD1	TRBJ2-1	CASSRTGGPNEQFF	TGTGCCAGCAGCCGGACAGGGGGTCCGAATGAGCAGTTCTTC
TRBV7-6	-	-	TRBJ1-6	CASSLGPLQNYNSPLHF	TGTGCCAGCAGCTTAGGCCCCTTGCAGAACTATAATTCACCCCTCCACTTT